This T cell receptor beta chain is drawn from a study of tumor and adjacent non-tumor tissue in lung cancer. The template was RNA from unsorted bulk tissue. Donors were chemotherapy-naive, newly diagnosed lung cancer surgical patients in China, August–late 2014. On this clonotype: What it binds is not known. A read error is likely, as this CDR3 ends without the conserved phenylalanine or tryptophan.

Trimming stripped 4 bases from V and 6 bases from J, with 21 bases between. Germline V gene lookup returns CDR1 DFQATT and CDR2 SNEGSKA (reference sequence). The CDR3 has 15 residues. Points from the study as a whole: Tumor repertoires had a smaller top 100 clone share than normal lung.

The library came from three nested PCR rounds adapted from ARM-PCR protocols. TCRdb used MiXCR to reprocess the multiplex PCR reads, holding one entry per CDR3 protein. The table records under 250,000 distinct CDR3 sequences, around 70% of them present only once. Material for sequencing was lung tumor tissue. The chain carries TRBV20-1 and TRBJ1-2; D perhaps matches TRBD1 (5 bases). The receptor was derived from a man aged 55-75 years with non-small cell lung cancer. The CDR3: CSAKSRGVQGNGYTI. The DNA of the CDR3 is TGCAGTGCTAAATCTAGAGGGGTTCAGGGCAATGGCTACACCATC.